These T cell receptor beta chains were read from a single sample in a study of T cells expressing NK-cell markers. Using the 5' RACE reads, TCRdb records one entry per CDR3 protein without DNA. This sample's table has 300,000 to 500,000 distinct CDR3 sequences. Sequenced: blood T cells: a sorted CD56 or NKG2C T cell subset, CD4+ or CD8+ T cells, or bulk PBMC T cells (not recorded which). These receptor sequences come from a woman between 50 and 59 years old in good health. Each CDR3 is given with its conserved first and last residue. The order of the fields is J gene, V gene, CDR3 protein.

j_gene: TRBJ2-3; v_gene: TRBV7-2; CDR3aa: CASSRQSGTDTQYF
j_gene: TRBJ2-5; v_gene: TRBV5-1; CDR3aa: CASSLTGGDGETQYF
j_gene: TRBJ2-5; v_gene: TRBV12-3/TRBV12-4; CDR3aa: CASSSSFWGETQYF
j_gene: TRBJ2-7; v_gene: TRBV10-3; CDR3aa: CAISDPVTSGVEQYF
j_gene: TRBJ2-1; v_gene: TRBV3-1; CDR3aa: CASSQEAAVGEQFF
j_gene: TRBJ2-1; v_gene: TRBV20-1; CDR3aa: CSARASYVRFDEQFF
j_gene: TRBJ2-7; v_gene: TRBV29-1; CDR3aa: CSVGKTSFLHEQYF
j_gene: TRBJ2-5; v_gene: TRBV29-1; CDR3aa: CSVGPTGGGETQYF
j_gene: TRBJ2-4; v_gene: TRBV4-1; CDR3aa: CASRGGVAKNIQYF
j_gene: TRBJ2-1; v_gene: TRBV24-1; CDR3aa: CATSADRGQSSYNEQFF
j_gene: TRBJ2-2; v_gene: TRBV4-2; CDR3aa: CASSQEVSVTGELFF
j_gene: TRBJ1-1; v_gene: TRBV30; CDR3aa: CAWRRGSSTEAFF
j_gene: TRBJ1-6; v_gene: TRBV12-3/TRBV12-4; CDR3aa: CASSLSASYNSPLHF
j_gene: TRBJ2-6; v_gene: TRBV2; CDR3aa: CASVEAYSGANVLTF
j_gene: TRBJ1-6; v_gene: TRBV27; CDR3aa: CASSLSVREAPLHF
j_gene: TRBJ1-2; v_gene: TRBV20-1; CDR3aa: CSASRDRPGYTF
j_gene: TRBJ2-4; v_gene: TRBV19; CDR3aa: CASSIAPRDRMNIQYF
j_gene: TRBJ2-7; v_gene: TRBV7-9; CDR3aa: CASTPSGNYEQYF
j_gene: TRBJ2-5; v_gene: TRBV6-5; CDR3aa: CASSYSPTGRVETQYF
j_gene: TRBJ2-3; v_gene: TRBV18; CDR3aa: CPSSLGTSGLRDTQYF
j_gene: TRBJ2-5; v_gene: TRBV5-1; CDR3aa: CASSLGLRTGAGETQYF
j_gene: TRBJ2-3; v_gene: TRBV6-5; CDR3aa: CASAGVSTDTQYF
j_gene: TRBJ2-4; v_gene: TRBV12-3/TRBV12-4; CDR3aa: CASSTTGGATKNIQYF
j_gene: TRBJ2-2; v_gene: TRBV5-1; CDR3aa: CASSLPAGGPSGELFF
j_gene: TRBJ1-2; v_gene: TRBV20-1; CDR3aa: CSARKAETNYGYTF
j_gene: TRBJ2-5; v_gene: TRBV6-5; CDR3aa: CASSPLGAGEEETQYF
j_gene: TRBJ1-1; v_gene: TRBV10-2; CDR3aa: CASRDLGQMNTEAFF
j_gene: TRBJ2-5; v_gene: TRBV5-1; CDR3aa: CASSRSGSVETQYF
j_gene: TRBJ2-1; v_gene: TRBV12-3/TRBV12-4; CDR3aa: CASARLSGSNEQFF
j_gene: TRBJ1-2; v_gene: TRBV20-1; CDR3aa: CSAITGGLVYGYTF
j_gene: TRBJ2-3; v_gene: TRBV12-3/TRBV12-4; CDR3aa: CASSFGVRTQYF
j_gene: TRBJ1-5; v_gene: TRBV2; CDR3aa: CASMEEGNQPQHF
j_gene: TRBJ2-2; v_gene: TRBV6-5; CDR3aa: CASRRGNTGELFF
j_gene: TRBJ2-2; v_gene: TRBV11-2; CDR3aa: CASSYATRSGELFF
j_gene: TRBJ1-6; v_gene: TRBV30; CDR3aa: CAWSTDSSYNSPLHF
j_gene: TRBJ2-7; v_gene: TRBV27; CDR3aa: CASSFGQTVSYEQYF
j_gene: TRBJ2-1; v_gene: TRBV20-1; CDR3aa: CSARVLRRGSYNEQFF
j_gene: TRBJ1-5; v_gene: TRBV29-1; CDR3aa: CSVTAGSQAQHF
j_gene: TRBJ2-1; v_gene: TRBV7-8; CDR3aa: CASSSNMNEQFF
j_gene: TRBJ2-3; v_gene: TRBV7-9; CDR3aa: CASSLQGLDTQYF
j_gene: TRBJ2-5; v_gene: TRBV5-1; CDR3aa: CASTLIRGGETQYF
j_gene: TRBJ2-1; v_gene: TRBV5-1; CDR3aa: CASSPTRGLAGYNEQFF
j_gene: TRBJ1-5; v_gene: TRBV27; CDR3aa: CASRQGVDQPQHF
j_gene: TRBJ2-1; v_gene: TRBV6-6; CDR3aa: CASTMIPGVRGVEQFF
j_gene: TRBJ2-1; v_gene: TRBV29-1; CDR3aa: CSVKSGLFTGGNNEQFF
j_gene: TRBJ2-5; v_gene: TRBV6-2/TRBV6-3; CDR3aa: CASSYSRREMQETQYF
j_gene: TRBJ2-2; v_gene: TRBV11-3; CDR3aa: CASRSLAGAGGELFF
j_gene: TRBJ1-2; v_gene: TRBV5-1; CDR3aa: CASSLDQRSFYGYTF
j_gene: TRBJ1-1; v_gene: TRBV5-1; CDR3aa: CASASGPVEAFF
j_gene: TRBJ2-4; v_gene: TRBV5-5; CDR3aa: CASSLVGGIGAKNIQYF
j_gene: TRBJ2-2; v_gene: TRBV12-3/TRBV12-4; CDR3aa: CASSLRRDGGELFF
j_gene: TRBJ2-3; v_gene: TRBV9; CDR3aa: CASSVGEGTDTQYF
j_gene: TRBJ2-1; v_gene: TRBV5-1; CDR3aa: CASSLGRLAEQFF